These 8 T cell receptor beta chains came from one sample sequenced in a study of T cells in Graves' hyperthyroidism and ophthalmopathy. Amplification of TCR beta CDR3 regions used RNA as the template. Initially, a first-round RT-PCR of the TCR CDR3 employed the HTBI primer set. TCRdb re-called the multiplex PCR reads with MiXCR, one entry per CDR3 protein. The table records roughly 740,000 distinct CDR3 sequences, about a sixth of them present only once. Sequencing used blood. The receptors stem from a man younger than 30 with Graves' hyperthyroidism.

The chain combines TRBV11-2 with TRBJ2-5; 15 nucleotides line up with TRBD2. Germline loops: CDR1 SGHAT, CDR2 FQNNGV. The CDR3 loop spans 18 amino acids. The V and J ends lost 4 bases and 5 bases, in that order; junction bases with no gene match: 11. For the CDR3, the DNA is TGTGCCAGCAGCTCCCCATGGACTAGCGGGAGGGCCCGGGAGACCCAGTACTTC. It yields the protein CASSSPWTSGRARETQYF.

The rearrangement uses TRBV7-9 and TRBJ2-1, with 8 bases that match TRBD2. Losses at the gene ends were 4 bases for V and 2 bases for J; bases not matched to a gene: 7. The CDR3 runs 16 residues. The germline gives CDR1 SEHNR, CDR2 FQNEAQ (reference sequence). CDR3 residues: CASSSSGSLAYNEQFF. For the CDR3, the DNA is TGTGCCAGCAGCTCAAGCGGGAGCTTGGCCTACAATGAGCAGTTCTTC.

This clonotype was found many times. V and J are TRBV2 and TRBJ2-3; no clear D gene. Trimming pared 3 bases from V and 3 bases from J, leaving 7 bases between. The CDR3 has 13 amino acids. Per the germline V gene, CDR1 is SNHLY and CDR2 is FYNNEI. This CDR3 reads CASSDLVTDTQYF. DNA of the CDR3: TGTGCCAGCAGTGACCTGGTGACAGATACGCAGTATTTT.

The chain carries TRBV3-1 and TRBJ2-2; 9 bases are a match to TRBD1. CDR3 length: 16 amino acids. Germline lookup yields CDR1 LGHDT and CDR2 YNNKEL (reference sequence). J gave up 5 bases and V 4 bases, and 8 bases lay outside the gene matches. The CDR3 sequence: CASSLETGGWTGELFF. The CDR3, as DNA: TGTGCCAGCAGCCTTGAAACAGGGGGCTGGACCGGGGAGCTGTTTTTT.

The chain combines TRBV5-6 with TRBJ2-3; maybe TRBD2 (7 bases). Germline loops: CDR1 SGHDT, CDR2 YYEEEE. Trimming removed 1 base from V and 4 bases from J, with 13 bases in between. The CDR3 covers 15 residues. The CDR3 DNA is TGTGCCAGCAGCTTGCCCAGGGGAGGGGCAGATACGCAGTATTTT. Translation: CASSLPRGGADTQYF.

At least ten counts were recorded for this clonotype. The chain is built from TRBV20-1 and TRBJ2-1; 10 bases match TRBD2. Germline lookup yields CDR1 DFQATT and CDR2 SNEGSKA (reference sequence). The J segment lost 9 bases and the V segment lost 0 bases, leaving 8 bases of the junction unmatched. The CDR3 totals 15 residues. CDR3 protein: CSARDSLAGVAEQFF. CDR3 bases: TGCAGTGCTAGAGATTCCCTAGCGGGAGTGGCTGAGCAGTTCTTC.

This clonotype was observed many times. The J gene is TRBJ2-3, the V gene TRBV7-2, with D hard to call. V lost 1 base and J 4 bases, leaving 6 bases between the germline ends. This CDR3 is 13 amino acids long. The germline CDR1 and CDR2 sequences are SGHTA and FQGNSA. The CDR3 sequence: CASSLVGSDTQYF. In DNA form, the CDR3 reads TGTGCCAGCAGCTTAGTAGGGTCAGATACGCAGTATTTT. The variable domain in full, completed from reference TRBV7-2 and TRBJ2-3, reads GAGVSQSPSNKVTEKGKDVELRCDPISGHTALYWYRQSLGQGLEFLIYFQGNSAPDKSGLPSDRFSAERTGGSVSTLTIQRTQQEDSAVYLCASSLVGSDTQYFGPGTRLTVL.

The sample holds many counts of this clonotype. V is TRBV20-1 and J is TRBJ2-3; D is possibly TRBD2 (6 bases). CDR1 is DFQATT and CDR2 is SNEGSKA in the germline V gene (reference sequence). Deletions cut 6 bases from V and 2 bases from J, with 9 bases between. CDR3 length equals 12 residues. CDR3 DNA sequence: TGCAGTGCCCGGACTACCACAGATACGCAGTATTTT. It codes for CSARTTTDTQYF.